A selection of T cell receptor beta chains follows, all from one sample in a study of T-cell memory formation after mild COVID-19. TCRdb re-derived calls from the 5' RACE reads in MiXCR, one entry per CDR3 protein. Here the sample spans approximately 260,000 distinct CDR3 sequences, around 17% being singletons. Sample: PBMCs or a T cell subset sorted from them (not recorded which). The receptors were gathered from a man aged 18 to 30 who had mild COVID-19 (a few samples of this study predate the infection). Cell type and time point are not known. Each CDR3 is given with its conserved first and last residue. Each record gives: CDR3 protein, CDR3 DNA, clone size, D gene, V gene, J gene. D genes are given only for firm matches. Rows give clone size only sometimes, using once, few, many, or a class for an expanded clone.

cdr3_aa: CASSQDGNYGYTF; cdr3_nt: TGTGCCAGCAGTCAAGACGGGAACTATGGCTACACCTTC; clone_size: -; d_call: -; v_call: TRBV6-5; j_call: TRBJ1-2
cdr3_aa: CASSSRGFTSYEQYF; cdr3_nt: TGTGCCAGCAGTTCGAGGGGGTTTACCTCCTACGAGCAGTACTTC; clone_size: -; d_call: -; v_call: TRBV27; j_call: TRBJ2-7
cdr3_aa: CASHLGPINSPLHF; cdr3_nt: TGCGCCAGCCACCTTGGACCTATCAACTCACCCCTCCACTTT; clone_size: few; d_call: -; v_call: TRBV4-1; j_call: TRBJ1-6
cdr3_aa: CASSLRGRKASYNSPLHF; cdr3_nt: TGCGCCAGCAGCTTGAGAGGGAGGAAGGCCTCCTATAATTCACCCCTCCACTTT; clone_size: few; d_call: -; v_call: TRBV5-1; j_call: TRBJ1-6
cdr3_aa: CASSPLSPAGETQYF; cdr3_nt: TGTGCCAGCAGCCCACTCAGCCCGGCCGGCGAGACCCAGTACTTC; clone_size: -; d_call: -; v_call: TRBV3-1; j_call: TRBJ2-5
cdr3_aa: CSAGQGVNYGYTF; cdr3_nt: TGCAGTGCTGGACAGGGGGTAAACTATGGCTACACCTTC; clone_size: -; d_call: TRBD1; v_call: TRBV20-1; j_call: TRBJ1-2
cdr3_aa: CASSFPGHYGYTF; cdr3_nt: TGTGCCAGCAGCTTTCCAGGGCACTATGGCTACACCTTC; clone_size: -; d_call: -; v_call: TRBV5-5; j_call: TRBJ1-2
cdr3_aa: CASSFSRGKNIQYF; cdr3_nt: TGTGCCAGCAGTTTTTCGCGGGGCAAAAACATTCAGTACTTC; clone_size: many; d_call: -; v_call: TRBV28; j_call: TRBJ2-4
cdr3_aa: CASSSNRGRRDGYTF; cdr3_nt: TGTGCCAGCAGCTCGAATCGGGGGCGACGGGACGGCTACACCTTC; clone_size: few; d_call: -; v_call: TRBV11-2; j_call: TRBJ1-2
cdr3_aa: CASRHREEYYNEQFF; cdr3_nt: TGTGCCAGCAGACACAGGGAGGAGTACTACAATGAGCAGTTCTTC; clone_size: -; d_call: -; v_call: TRBV7-2; j_call: TRBJ2-1
cdr3_aa: CASRRISGEFMNTEAFF; cdr3_nt: TGTGCCAGCAGACGAATCTCAGGGGAATTCATGAACACTGAAGCTTTCTTT; clone_size: few; d_call: -; v_call: TRBV6-5; j_call: TRBJ1-1
cdr3_aa: CASSQTWQPRRDNEQFF; cdr3_nt: TGTGCCAGCAGCCAGACCTGGCAGCCACGTCGGGACAATGAGCAGTTCTTC; clone_size: few; d_call: -; v_call: TRBV7-9; j_call: TRBJ2-1
cdr3_aa: CASRNNSPLHF; cdr3_nt: TGTGCCAGTCGTAATAATTCACCCCTCCACTTT; clone_size: -; d_call: -; v_call: TRBV2; j_call: TRBJ1-6
cdr3_aa: CASSPNGYSGANVLTF; cdr3_nt: TGTGCCAGCAGCCCTAATGGCTACTCTGGGGCCAACGTCCTGACTTTC; clone_size: -; d_call: -; v_call: TRBV7-3; j_call: TRBJ2-6
cdr3_aa: CSARGFGQGPYEQYF; cdr3_nt: TGCAGTGCTAGGGGGTTCGGACAGGGGCCCTACGAGCAGTACTTC; clone_size: few; d_call: TRBD1; v_call: TRBV20-1; j_call: TRBJ2-7
cdr3_aa: CAISEEGGGRQPQHF; cdr3_nt: TGTGCCATCAGTGAGGAGGGAGGGGGAAGACAGCCCCAGCATTTT; clone_size: few; d_call: -; v_call: TRBV10-3; j_call: TRBJ1-5
cdr3_aa: CAISTRGTDQPQHF; cdr3_nt: TGTGCCATCAGTACTAGGGGGACAGATCAGCCCCAGCATTTT; clone_size: -; d_call: TRBD1; v_call: TRBV10-3; j_call: TRBJ1-5